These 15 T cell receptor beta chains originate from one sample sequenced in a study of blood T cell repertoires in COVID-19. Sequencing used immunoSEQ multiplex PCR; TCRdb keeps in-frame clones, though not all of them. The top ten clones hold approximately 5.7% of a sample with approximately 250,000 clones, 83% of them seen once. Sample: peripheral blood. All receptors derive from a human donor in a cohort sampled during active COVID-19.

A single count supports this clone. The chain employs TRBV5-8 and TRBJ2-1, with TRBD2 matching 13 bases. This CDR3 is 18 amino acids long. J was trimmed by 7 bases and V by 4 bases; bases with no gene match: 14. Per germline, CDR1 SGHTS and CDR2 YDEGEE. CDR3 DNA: TGTGCCAGCAGCCTGGCATCTACGGGGGGACTAGCGGGAAATGAGCAGTTCTTC. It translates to CASSLASTGGLAGNEQFF.

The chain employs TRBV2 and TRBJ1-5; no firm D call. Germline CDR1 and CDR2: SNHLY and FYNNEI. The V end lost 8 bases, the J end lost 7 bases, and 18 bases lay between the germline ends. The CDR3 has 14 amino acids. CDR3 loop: CASRADGGGQPQHF. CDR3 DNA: TGTGCCAGCCGGGCCGATGGAGGCGGGCAGCCCCAGCATTTT.

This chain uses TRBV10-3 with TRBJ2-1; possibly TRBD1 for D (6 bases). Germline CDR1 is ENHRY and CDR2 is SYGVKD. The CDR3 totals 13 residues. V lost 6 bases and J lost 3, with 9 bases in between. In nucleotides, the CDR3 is TGTGCCATCAGCCAGGACAGCTACAATGAGCAGTTCTTC. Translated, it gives CAISQDSYNEQFF.

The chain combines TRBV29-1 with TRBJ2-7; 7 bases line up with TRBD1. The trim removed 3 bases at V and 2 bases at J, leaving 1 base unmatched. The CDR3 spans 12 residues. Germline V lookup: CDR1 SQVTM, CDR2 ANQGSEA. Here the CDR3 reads CSVETGPYEQYF. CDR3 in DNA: TGCAGCGTTGAGACAGGGCCCTACGAGCAGTACTTC.

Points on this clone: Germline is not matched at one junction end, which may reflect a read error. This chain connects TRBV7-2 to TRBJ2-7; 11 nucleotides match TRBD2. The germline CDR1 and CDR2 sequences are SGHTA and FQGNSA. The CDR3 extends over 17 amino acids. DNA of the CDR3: TGTGCCAGCAGCGTAGCCGGGACTAGCGGTATGTTTTACGAGCAGTACTTC. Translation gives CASSVAGTSGMFYEQYF.

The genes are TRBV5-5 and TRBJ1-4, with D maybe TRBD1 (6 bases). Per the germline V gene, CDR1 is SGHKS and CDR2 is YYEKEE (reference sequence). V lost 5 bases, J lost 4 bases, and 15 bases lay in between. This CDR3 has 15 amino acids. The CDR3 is CASRGAGVYNEKLFF. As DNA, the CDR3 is TGTGCCAGCAGGGGGGCCGGGGTTTATAATGAAAAACTGTTTTTT.

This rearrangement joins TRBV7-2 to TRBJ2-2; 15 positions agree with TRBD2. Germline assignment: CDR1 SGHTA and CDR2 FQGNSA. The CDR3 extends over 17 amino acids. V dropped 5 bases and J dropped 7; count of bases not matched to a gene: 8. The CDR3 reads CASSRTSGRVLIGELFF. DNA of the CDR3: TGTGCCAGCAGCCGGACTAGCGGGAGGGTTCTGATCGGGGAGCTGTTTTTT.

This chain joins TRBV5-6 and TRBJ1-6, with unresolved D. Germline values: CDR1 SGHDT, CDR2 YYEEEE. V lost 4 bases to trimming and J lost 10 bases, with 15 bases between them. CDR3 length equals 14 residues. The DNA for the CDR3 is TGTGCCAGCAGCGTACGAGTTGAGGGCTCACCCCTCCACTTT. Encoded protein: CASSVRVEGSPLHF.

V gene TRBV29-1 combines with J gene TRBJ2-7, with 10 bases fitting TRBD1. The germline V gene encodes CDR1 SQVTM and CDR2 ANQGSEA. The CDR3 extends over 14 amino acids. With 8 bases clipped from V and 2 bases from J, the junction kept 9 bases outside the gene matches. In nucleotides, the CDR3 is TGCAGCTTCCGGGAGGGACAGGGGCCCTACGAGCAGTACTTC. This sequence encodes CSFREGQGPYEQYF.

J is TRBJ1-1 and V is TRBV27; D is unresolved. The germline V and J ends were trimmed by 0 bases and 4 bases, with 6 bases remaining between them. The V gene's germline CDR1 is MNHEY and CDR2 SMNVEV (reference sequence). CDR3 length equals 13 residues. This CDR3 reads CASSLSHSTEAFF. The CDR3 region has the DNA TGTGCCAGCAGTTTATCTCATAGCACTGAAGCTTTCTTT.

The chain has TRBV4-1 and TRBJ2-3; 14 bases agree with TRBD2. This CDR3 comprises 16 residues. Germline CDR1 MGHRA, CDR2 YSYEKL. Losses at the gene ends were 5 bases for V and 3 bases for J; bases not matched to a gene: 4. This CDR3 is CASSKGTSGGTDTQYF. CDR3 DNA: TGCGCCAGCAGCAAGGGGACTAGCGGGGGTACAGATACGCAGTATTTT.

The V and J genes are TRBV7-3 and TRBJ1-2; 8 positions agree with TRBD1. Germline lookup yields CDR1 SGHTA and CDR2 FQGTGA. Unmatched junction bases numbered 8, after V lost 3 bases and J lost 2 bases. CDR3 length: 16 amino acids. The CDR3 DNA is TGTGCCAGCAGCTTTGGCGACAGGGGCGGAAACTATGGCTACACCTTC. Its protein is CASSFGDRGGNYGYTF.

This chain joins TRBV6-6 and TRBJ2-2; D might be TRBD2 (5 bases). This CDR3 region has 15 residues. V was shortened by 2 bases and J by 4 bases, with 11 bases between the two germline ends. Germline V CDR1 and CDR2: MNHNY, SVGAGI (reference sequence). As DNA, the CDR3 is TGTGCCAGCAGTTACGGGTGGGAGAGCACCGGGGAGCTGTTTTTT. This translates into CASSYGWESTGELFF.

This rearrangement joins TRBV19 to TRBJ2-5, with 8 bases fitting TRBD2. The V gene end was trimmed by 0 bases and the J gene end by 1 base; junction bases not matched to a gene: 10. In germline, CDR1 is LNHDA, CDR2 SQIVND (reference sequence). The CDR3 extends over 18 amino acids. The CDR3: CASSIDRAGGKTQETQYF. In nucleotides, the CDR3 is TGTGCCAGTAGTATAGATAGGGCGGGAGGCAAAACCCAAGAGACCCAGTACTTC.

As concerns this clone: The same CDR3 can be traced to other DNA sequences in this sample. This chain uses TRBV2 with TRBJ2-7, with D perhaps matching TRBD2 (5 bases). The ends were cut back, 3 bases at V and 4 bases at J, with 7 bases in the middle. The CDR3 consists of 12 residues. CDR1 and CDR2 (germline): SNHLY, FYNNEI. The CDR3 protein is CASSDRGYEQYF. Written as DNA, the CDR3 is TGTGCCAGCAGTGATCGCGGGTACGAGCAGTACTTC.